Here is one TCR beta chain with its context. It lacks a known antigen. No qualities accompany the bases; no much larger clone lies one base away. This record comes from a study of T cell clonotyping in hematopoietic cell transplantation (dated by TCRdb to the early 2020s). Turning to the overall study: Pretransplant samples from recipients were collected after cytoreduction. In the study, around 130 blood samples were gathered from approximately 35 consecutive transplant recipients and their related donors. Recruitment of patients was conducted between 2015 and January 2017, and follow-up was continued until September 2020 or death.

What the authors observed across the whole study: The sample size was limited and the cells went unsorted, which meant the CD4 and CD8 repertoire contributions could not be told apart. Broader TCR repertoire diversity after transplant was predicted by Inverse Simpson Index values from donors and from recipients before transplant. After transplant, TCR diversity in recipients dropped, and pathologically expanded clonotypes climbed progressively between day 30 and day 180. Just a small fraction of recipient repertoires overlapped with donor repertoires, and more than 95% appeared de novo at the given depth.

The time point label here, explained by the study, means: recipient sample about 28 days before transplant, after cytoreduction. Recipient blood was collected about 28 days before transplant and at days 30, 100 and 180 after transplant. Nuclei Lysis Solution was used to extract genomic DNA from fresh or cryopreserved unfractionated peripheral blood mononuclear cells. In the germline V gene, CDR1 corresponds to SGHRS and CDR2 to YFSETQ. The CDR3 spans 15 residues, from the cysteine through the phenylalanine. Only the CDR3 region is kept as DNA, spanning 45 bases read in frame from base 1. Deletion took 1 base off V and 5 bases off J, with a span of 12 bases between the germline ends. The immunoSEQ assay, a bias-controlled multiplex PCR with V- and J-specific primers, was used to amplify TCR beta CDR3 regions from genomic DNA. In a second PCR step, the CDR3 amplicons were tagged with a proprietary barcode plus Illumina adapter sequences. An Illumina MiSeq instrument was used for sequencing of the CDR3 libraries. In the original analysis: Export and quality control were performed with immunoSEQ Analyzer 3.0, and downstream analyses were performed with R Bioconductor and Immunarch. Only productive rearrangements within the normalized downsampled data set were used in the calculation of repertoire metrics. Clonotypes larger than 5 templates in the normalized cohort were defined as pathologically expanded. Repertoire diversity was measured with the Inverse Simpson Index. The non-normalized data set was used for CMV-specificity analyses so that all clonotypes could be captured. Imported from immuneACCESS, the table was reduced by TCRdb to in-frame sequences with V and J called. These copies leave out some clones; in studies compared against another copy, an unresolved V gene accounts for under half, and the cause of the remainder is not known. D and trimming were read from the DNA, whereas the V and J calls and clone size are those reported in that table. Here the sample has about 76,000 clones; roughly 95% occur a single time. The top ten clones comprise roughly 1.5% of the sample.

This clonotype originated in a woman aged 45-65 years with acute myeloid leukemia. Some clones in this sample may be carry-over from other donors' samples. Sequenced here: peripheral blood mononuclear cells, sampled before stem cell transplant. The chain is assembled from TRBV5-1 and TRBJ1-4; the D gene cannot be named for sure. The CDR3 here reads CASSLSSGANEKLFF. The sequence in DNA is TGCGCCAGCAGCTTGTCCAGCGGCGCGAATGAAAAACTGTTTTTT.